Sequencing of this TCR beta chain was carried out in a study of T cells in localized non-small cell lung cancer. Study-level points and caveats: Patients showing higher blood T cell density tended to see longer overall survival. Adjacent lung was found to contain a median approximately 52 of the top 100 tumor clones. Exceeding tumor, uninvolved adjacent lung had the highest T cell clonality.

This clone has ten or more counts. The antigen is undetermined. Clones were read by immunoSEQ multiplex PCR, and TCRdb kept only the in-frame ones, dropping some. The sample carries 100,000 or so clones, roughly 93% recorded once. The V end was cut by 3 bases, the J end by 7 bases, with 12 bases between. The CDR3 contains 13 residues. The germline V gene has CDR1 WNHNN and CDR2 SYGVQD (reference sequence). The sequence was obtained from a woman aged 40-75 years with stage II squamous cell lung carcinoma. J is TRBJ2-5 and V is TRBV10-1, with D unclear. Source: PBMCs, taken before any cancer treatment. The DNA of the CDR3 is TGCGCCAGCAGTGACTTGCGAGGAGCGACCCAGTACTTC. Its translation is CASSDLRGATQYF.